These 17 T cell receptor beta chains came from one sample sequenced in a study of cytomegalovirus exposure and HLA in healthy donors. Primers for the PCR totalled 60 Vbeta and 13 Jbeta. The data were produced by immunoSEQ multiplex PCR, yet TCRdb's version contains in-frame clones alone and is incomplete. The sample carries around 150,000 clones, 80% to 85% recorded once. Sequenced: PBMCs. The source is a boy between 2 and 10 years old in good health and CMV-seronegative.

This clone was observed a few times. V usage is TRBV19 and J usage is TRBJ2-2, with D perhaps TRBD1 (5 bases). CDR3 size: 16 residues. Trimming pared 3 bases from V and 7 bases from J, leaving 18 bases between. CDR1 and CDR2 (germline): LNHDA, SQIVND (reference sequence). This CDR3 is CASSIVRGASHGELFF. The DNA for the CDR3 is TGTGCCAGTAGTATCGTTAGGGGCGCATCCCACGGGGAGCTGTTTTTT. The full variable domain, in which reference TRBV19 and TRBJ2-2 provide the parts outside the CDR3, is DGGITQSPKYLFRKEGQNVTLSCEQNLNHDAMYWYRQDPGQGLRLIYYSQIVNDFQKGDIAEGYSVSREKKESFPLTVTSAQKNPTAFYLCASSIVRGASHGELFFGEGSRLTVL.

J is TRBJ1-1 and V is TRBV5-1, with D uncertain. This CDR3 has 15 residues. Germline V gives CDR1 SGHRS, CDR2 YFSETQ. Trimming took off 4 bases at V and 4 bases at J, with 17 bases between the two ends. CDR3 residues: CASSDLGAGSTEAFF. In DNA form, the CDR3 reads TGCGCCAGCAGCGACTTGGGAGCGGGCAGCACTGAAGCTTTCTTT.

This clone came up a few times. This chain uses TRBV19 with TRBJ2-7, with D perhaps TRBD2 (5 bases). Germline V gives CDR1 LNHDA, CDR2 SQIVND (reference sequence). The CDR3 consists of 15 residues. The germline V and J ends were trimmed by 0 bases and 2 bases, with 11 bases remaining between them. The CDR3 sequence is CASSIDGRVTYEQYF. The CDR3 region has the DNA TGTGCCAGTAGTATAGATGGGAGAGTGACCTACGAGCAGTACTTC.

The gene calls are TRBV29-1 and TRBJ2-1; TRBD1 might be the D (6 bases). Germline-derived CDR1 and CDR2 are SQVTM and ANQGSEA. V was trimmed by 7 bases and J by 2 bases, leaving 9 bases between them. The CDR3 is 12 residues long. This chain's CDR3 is CSARGTYNEQFF. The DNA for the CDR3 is TGCAGCGCCAGGGGAACCTACAATGAGCAGTTCTTC.

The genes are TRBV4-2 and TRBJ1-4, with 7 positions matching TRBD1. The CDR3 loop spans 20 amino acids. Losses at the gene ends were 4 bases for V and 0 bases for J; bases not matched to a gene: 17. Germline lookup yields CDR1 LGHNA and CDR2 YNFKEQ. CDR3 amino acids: CASSRLRGTAMPPTNEKLFF. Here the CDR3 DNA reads TGTGCCAGCAGCCGCCTCCGAGGGACAGCTATGCCCCCAACTAATGAAAAACTGTTTTTT.

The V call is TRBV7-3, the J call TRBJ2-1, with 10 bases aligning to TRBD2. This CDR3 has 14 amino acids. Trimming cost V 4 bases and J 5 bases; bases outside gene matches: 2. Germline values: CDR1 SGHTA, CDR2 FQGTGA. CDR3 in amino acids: CASSWLAGDNEQFF. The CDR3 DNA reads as TGTGCCAGCAGCTGGCTAGCGGGAGACAATGAGCAGTTCTTC.

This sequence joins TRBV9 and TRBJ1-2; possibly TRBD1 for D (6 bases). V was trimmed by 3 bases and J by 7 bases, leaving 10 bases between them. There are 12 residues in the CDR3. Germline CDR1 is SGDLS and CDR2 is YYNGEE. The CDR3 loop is CASSGHRVGYTF. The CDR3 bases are TGTGCCAGCAGCGGTCACAGGGTTGGCTACACCTTC.

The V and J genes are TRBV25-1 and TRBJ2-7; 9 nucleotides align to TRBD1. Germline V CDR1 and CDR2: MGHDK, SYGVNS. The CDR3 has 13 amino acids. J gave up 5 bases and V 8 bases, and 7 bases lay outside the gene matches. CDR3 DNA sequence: TGTGCCAGCGGGCGGGACAGGGCTAACGAGCAGTACTTC. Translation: CASGRDRANEQYF.

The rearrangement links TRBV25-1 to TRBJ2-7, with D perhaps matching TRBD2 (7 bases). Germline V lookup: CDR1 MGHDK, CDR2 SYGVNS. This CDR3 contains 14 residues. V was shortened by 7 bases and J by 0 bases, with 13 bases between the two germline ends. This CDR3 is CASTSRGASYEQYF. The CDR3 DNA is TGTGCCAGCACCAGTCGGGGGGCCTCCTACGAGCAGTACTTC.

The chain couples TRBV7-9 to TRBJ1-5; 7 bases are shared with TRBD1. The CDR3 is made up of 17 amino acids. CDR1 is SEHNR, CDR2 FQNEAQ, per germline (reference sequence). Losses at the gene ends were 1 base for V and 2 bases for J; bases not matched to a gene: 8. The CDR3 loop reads CASSLGQGDPRNQPQHF. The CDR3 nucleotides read TGTGCCAGCAGCTTAGGTCAGGGGGACCCCCGCAATCAGCCCCAGCATTTT.

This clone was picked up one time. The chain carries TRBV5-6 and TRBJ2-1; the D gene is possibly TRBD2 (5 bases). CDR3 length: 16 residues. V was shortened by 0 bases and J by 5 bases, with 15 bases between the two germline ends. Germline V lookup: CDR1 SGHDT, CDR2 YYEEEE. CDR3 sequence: CASSLGGIGIHNEQFF. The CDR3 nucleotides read TGTGCCAGCAGCTTGGGAGGGATAGGGATACACAATGAGCAGTTCTTC.

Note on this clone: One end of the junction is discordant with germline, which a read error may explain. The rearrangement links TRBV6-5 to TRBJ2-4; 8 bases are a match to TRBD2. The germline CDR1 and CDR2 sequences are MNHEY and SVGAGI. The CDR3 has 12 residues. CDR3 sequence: CASSYHRGGLTF. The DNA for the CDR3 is TGTGCCAGCAGTTACCATCGGGGGGGTCTGACCTTC.

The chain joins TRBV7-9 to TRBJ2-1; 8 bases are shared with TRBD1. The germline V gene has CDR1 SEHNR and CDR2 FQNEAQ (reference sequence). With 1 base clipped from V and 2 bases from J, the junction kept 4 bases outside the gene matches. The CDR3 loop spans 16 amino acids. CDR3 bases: TGTGCCAGCAGCTTAGGAGACAGGGGAACCTACAATGAGCAGTTCTTC. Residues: CASSLGDRGTYNEQFF.

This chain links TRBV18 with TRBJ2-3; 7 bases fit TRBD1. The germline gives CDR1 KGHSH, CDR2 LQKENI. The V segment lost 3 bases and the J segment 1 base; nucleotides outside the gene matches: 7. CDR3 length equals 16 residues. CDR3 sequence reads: CASSPKQGTGTDTQYF. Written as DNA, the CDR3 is TGTGCCAGCTCACCCAAACAGGGGACCGGCACAGATACGCAGTATTTT.

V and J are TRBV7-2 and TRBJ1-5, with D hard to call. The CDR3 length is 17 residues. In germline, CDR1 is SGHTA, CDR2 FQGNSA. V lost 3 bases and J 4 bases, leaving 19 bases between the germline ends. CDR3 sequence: CASSLYETPMPNQPQHF. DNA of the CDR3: TGTGCCAGCAGCTTGTACGAGACACCGATGCCTAATCAGCCCCAGCATTTT.

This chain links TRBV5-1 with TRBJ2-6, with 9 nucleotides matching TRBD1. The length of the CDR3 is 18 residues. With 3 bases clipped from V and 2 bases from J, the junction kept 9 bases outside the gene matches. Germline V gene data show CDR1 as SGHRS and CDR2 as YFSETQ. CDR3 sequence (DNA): TGCGCCAGCAGCTCCAGACAGGGGGGGGGCGCTGGGGCCAACGTCCTGACTTTC. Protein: CASSSRQGGGAGANVLTF.

CDR3 loop: CASSEALIRTGVGYTF. The CDR3 nucleotides read TGTGCCAGCAGTGAAGCTCTGATAAGGACAGGAGTCGGCTACACCTTC. The chain couples TRBV6-1 to TRBJ1-2, with TRBD1 matching 7 bases. Trimming at V came to 0 bases and at J to 8 bases, leaving 12 bases not matched to a gene. Germline V lookup: CDR1 MNHNS, CDR2 SASEGT. CDR3 length: 16 amino acids.